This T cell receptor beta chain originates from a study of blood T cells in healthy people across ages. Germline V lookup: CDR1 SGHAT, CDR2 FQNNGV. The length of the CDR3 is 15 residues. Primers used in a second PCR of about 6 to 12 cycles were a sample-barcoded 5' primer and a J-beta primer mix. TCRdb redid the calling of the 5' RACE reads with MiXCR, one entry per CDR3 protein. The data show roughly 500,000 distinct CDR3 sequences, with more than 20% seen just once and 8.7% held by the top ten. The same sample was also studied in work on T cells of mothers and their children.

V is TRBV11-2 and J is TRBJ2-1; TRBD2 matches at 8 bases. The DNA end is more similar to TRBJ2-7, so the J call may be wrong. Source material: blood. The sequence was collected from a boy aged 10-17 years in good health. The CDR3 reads CASSLVVAGSYEQYF. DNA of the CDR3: TGTGCCAGCAGCTTAGTTGTAGCGGGGTCCTACGAGCAGTACTTC.